The T cell receptor beta chain described here comes from a study of blood T cell repertoires in COVID-19. In the authors' methods: For nucleated cells, counts were estimated from reference gene primer amplification. Profiled with immunoSEQ multiplex PCR; TCRdb holds only in-frame clones, not every one. For V, J and clone size, that table is used; D and trimming come from the DNA. The table records 300,000 to 400,000 clones, 86% of them present only once. Germline assignment: CDR1 SGHTA and CDR2 FQGNSA. The V gene lost 6 bases and the J gene lost 4 bases, with 10 bases spanning the gap. The CDR3 extends over 13 amino acids.

Material: PBMCs or T cells enriched from blood (not recorded which). The sequence was collected from a woman aged 40 to 50 with acute COVID-19. The gene calls are TRBV7-2 and TRBJ1-3; D is possibly TRBD1 (6 bases). CDR3 nucleotide sequence: TGTGCCAGCAGGGGGGCGAACGGAAACACCATATATTTT. Translating gives CASRGANGNTIYF.